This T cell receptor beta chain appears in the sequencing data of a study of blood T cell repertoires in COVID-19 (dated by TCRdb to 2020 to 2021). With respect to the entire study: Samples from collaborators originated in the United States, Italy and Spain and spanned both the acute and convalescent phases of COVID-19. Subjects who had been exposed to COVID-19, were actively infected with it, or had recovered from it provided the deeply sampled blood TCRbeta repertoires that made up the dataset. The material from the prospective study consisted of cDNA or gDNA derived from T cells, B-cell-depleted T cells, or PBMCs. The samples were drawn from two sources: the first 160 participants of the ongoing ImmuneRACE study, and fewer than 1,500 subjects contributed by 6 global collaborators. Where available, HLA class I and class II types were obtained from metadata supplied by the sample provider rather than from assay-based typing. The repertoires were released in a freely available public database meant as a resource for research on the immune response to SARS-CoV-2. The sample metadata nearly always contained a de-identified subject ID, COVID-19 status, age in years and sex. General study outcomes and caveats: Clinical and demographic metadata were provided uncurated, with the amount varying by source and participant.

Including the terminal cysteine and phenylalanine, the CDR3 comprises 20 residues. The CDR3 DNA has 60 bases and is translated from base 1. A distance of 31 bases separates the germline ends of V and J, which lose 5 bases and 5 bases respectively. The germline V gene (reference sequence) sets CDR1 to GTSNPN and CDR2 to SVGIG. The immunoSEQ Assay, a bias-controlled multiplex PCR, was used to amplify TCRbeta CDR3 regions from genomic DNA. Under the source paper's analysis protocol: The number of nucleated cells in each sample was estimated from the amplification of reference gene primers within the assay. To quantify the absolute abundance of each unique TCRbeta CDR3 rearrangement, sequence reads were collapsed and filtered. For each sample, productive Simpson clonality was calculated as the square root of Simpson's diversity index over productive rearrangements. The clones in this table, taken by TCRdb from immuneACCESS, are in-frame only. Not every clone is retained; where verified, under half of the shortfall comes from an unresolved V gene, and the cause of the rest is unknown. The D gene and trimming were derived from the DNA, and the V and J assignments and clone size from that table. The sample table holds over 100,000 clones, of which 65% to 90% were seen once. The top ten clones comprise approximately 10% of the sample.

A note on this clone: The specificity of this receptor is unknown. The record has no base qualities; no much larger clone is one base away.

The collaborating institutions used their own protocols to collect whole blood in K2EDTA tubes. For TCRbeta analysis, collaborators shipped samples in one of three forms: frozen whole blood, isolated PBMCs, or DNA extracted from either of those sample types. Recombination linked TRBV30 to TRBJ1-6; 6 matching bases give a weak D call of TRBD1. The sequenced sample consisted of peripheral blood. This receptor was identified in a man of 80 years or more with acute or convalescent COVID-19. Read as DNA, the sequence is TGTGCCTGGGGGAGGTCCCGTGCGCAGGGGCGTCAAGGGGATAATTCACCCCTCCACTTT. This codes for CAWGRSRAQGRQGDNSPLHF. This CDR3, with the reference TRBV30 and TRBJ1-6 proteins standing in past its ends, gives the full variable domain SQTIHQWPATLVQPVGSPLSLECTVEGTSNPNLYWYRQAAGRGLQLLFYSVGIGQISSEVPQNLSASRPQDRQFILSSKKLLLSDSGFYLCAWGRSRAQGRQGDNSPLHFGNGTRLTVT.